This T cell receptor (beta chain) was retrieved from a study of CD8 T cells in ankylosing spondylitis. Points from the study as a whole: Relatively rare in peripheral blood, disease-linked clones were also CD8+. Significantly higher representation of disease-linked clones was reported for matched ankylosing spondylitis synovial fluid. Among TCR beta sequences, a motif of about 8 highly homologous variants appeared characteristic of ankylosing spondylitis blood. Previously reported in reactive arthritis synovial fluid and blood were some of the motif variants.

This clonotype occurred many times. What it binds is unknown. It was by quantitative 5'-RACE with molecular barcodes that TCR beta libraries were made. TCRdb called the 5' RACE reads again in MiXCR, with one record for every CDR3 protein. The sample carries around 770,000 distinct CDR3 sequences, roughly 19% recorded once. Per germline, CDR1 SNHLY and CDR2 FYNNEI. V was shortened by 5 bases and J by 6 bases, with 11 bases between the two germline ends. The CDR3 is made up of 13 amino acids. The receptor's source is a male donor with ankylosing spondylitis. The sample was blood, either unsorted or a sorted T cell fraction (not recorded which). The chain couples TRBV2 to TRBJ2-1; tentatively, D is TRBD1 (6 bases). The CDR3 region is CASSFTGRNEQFF. The DNA of the CDR3 is TGTGCCAGCAGTTTTACAGGGCGCAATGAGCAGTTCTTC.